Below, one T cell receptor beta chain is given with its context. As yet, its antigen is unknown. V lost 2 bases and J 5 bases, leaving 16 bases between the germline ends. CDR3 size: 16 residues. Germline V gives CDR1 MNHNS, CDR2 SASEGT. This entry belongs to a study of PD-L1 blockade in urothelial cancer. The wider study: About 90% of the roughly 30 patients were men whose urothelial cancer was bladder-origin. Enrolled patients had been treated previously with 0 to 3 chemotherapy regimens.

Study-wide results and limits: Below-median pretreatment blood TCR clonality was associated with improved progression-free and overall survival.

Clones were read by immunoSEQ multiplex PCR, and TCRdb kept only the in-frame ones, dropping some. The sample lists about 80,000 clones; about nine tenths were seen once. The material was PBMCs, obtained around atezolizumab (anti-PD-L1) treatment. The TCR was taken from a woman in her 70s with urothelial cancer. The chain carries TRBV6-1 and TRBJ2-1; D remains ambiguous. The CDR3 DNA follows: TGTGCCAGCAGTGAACTCGGCGGCCGCATGGACAATGAGCAGTTCTTC. Protein sequence: CASSELGGRMDNEQFF.